The TCR beta chain under discussion was sequenced for a study of cytomegalovirus exposure and HLA in healthy donors. Study findings and constraints: Associated with cytomegalovirus, according to the listing, were around 160 TCR beta chains. CMV antigen specificity was confirmed in vitro for a few CMV-associated chains.

PCR employed 60 Vbeta and 13 Jbeta primers. Assay: immunoSEQ multiplex PCR; the TCRdb copy retains only in-frame clones and omits some. The data show around 67,000 clones, roughly four fifths seen once. This clone was counted a few times. Its antigen is not identified. The donors (healthy individuals) were bone marrow donors. The sequencing input was PBMCs. This TCR was sampled from a woman in her twenties or thirties in good health and CMV-seropositive.

The CDR3 DNA reads TGTGCCAGCAGTGACGGACAGGTTCATCACGTCCTGACTTTC. This translates into CASSDGQVHHVLTF. The chain employs TRBV6-1 and TRBJ2-6; TRBD1 matches 7 bases. Germline V lookup: CDR1 MNHNS, CDR2 SASEGT. Unmatched junction bases numbered 7, after V lost 3 bases and J lost 11 bases. This CDR3 is built from 14 residues.